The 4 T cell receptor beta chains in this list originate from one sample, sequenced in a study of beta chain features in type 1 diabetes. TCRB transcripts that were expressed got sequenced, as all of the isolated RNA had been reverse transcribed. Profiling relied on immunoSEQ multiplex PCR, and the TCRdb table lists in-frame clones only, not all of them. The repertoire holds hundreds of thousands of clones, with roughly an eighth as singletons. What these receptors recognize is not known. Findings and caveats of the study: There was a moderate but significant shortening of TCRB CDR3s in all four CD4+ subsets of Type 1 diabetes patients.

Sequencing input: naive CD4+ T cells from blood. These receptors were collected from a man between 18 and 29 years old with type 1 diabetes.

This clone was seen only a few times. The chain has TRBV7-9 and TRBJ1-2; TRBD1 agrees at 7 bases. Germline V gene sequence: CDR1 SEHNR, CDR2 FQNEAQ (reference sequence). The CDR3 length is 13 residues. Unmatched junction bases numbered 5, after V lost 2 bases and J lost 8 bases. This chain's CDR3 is CASSLPKGGGYTF. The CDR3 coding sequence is TGTGCCAGCAGCTTACCCAAAGGGGGCGGCTACACCTTC.

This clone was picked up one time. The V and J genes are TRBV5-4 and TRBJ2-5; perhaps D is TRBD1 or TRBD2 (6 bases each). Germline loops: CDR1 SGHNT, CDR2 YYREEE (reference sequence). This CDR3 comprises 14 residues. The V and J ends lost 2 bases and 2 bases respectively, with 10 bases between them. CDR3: CASSFTGAQETQYF. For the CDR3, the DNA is TGTGCCAGCAGCTTTACGGGGGCACAAGAGACCCAGTACTTC.

In DNA form, the CDR3 reads TGTGCCAGCAATGGAGGGATCTATGGCTACACCTTC. Protein product: CASNGGIYGYTF. The gene calls are TRBV6-1 and TRBJ1-2; no definite D call. The CDR3 spans 12 residues. The V end lost 7 bases, the J end lost 4 bases, and 10 bases lay between the germline ends. Germline CDR1 is MNHNS and CDR2 is SASEGT.

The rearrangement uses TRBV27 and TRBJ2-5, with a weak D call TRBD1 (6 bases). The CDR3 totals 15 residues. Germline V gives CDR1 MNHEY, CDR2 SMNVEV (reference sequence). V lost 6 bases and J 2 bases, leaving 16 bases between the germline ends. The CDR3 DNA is TGTGCCAGCAGACCCATCGGGACACTTCAAGAGACCCAGTACTTC. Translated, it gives CASRPIGTLQETQYF.